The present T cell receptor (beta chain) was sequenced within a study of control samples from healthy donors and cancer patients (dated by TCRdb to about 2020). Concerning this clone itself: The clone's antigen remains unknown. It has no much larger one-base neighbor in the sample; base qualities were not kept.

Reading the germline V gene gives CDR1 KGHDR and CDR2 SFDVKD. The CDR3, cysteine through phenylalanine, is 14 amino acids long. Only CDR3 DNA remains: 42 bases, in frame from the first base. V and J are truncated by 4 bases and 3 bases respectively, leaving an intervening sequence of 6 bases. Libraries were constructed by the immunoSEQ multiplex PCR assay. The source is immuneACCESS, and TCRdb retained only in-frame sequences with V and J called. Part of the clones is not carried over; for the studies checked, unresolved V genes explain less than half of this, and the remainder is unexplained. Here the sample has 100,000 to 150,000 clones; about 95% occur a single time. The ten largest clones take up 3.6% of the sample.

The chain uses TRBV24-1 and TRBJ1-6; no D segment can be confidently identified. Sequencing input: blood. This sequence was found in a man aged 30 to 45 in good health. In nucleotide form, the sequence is TGTGCCACCAGTGAGGGGAGCTATAATTCACCCCTCCACTTT. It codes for CATSEGSYNSPLHF.